The clone carrying this TCR beta chain turned up a few times. The antigen is not known. Sequencing was performed with immunoSEQ multiplex PCR; in TCRdb, only in-frame clones are kept and a portion is missing. The sample carries thousands of clones, 55% to 80% recorded once. Repertoires were sampled repeatedly during chemoradiotherapy. This sample was included in a study of chemoradiotherapy in HPV16-positive cancers. V was clipped by 1 base and J by 2 bases, with 7 bases between them. The CDR3 length is 14 residues. Germline V CDR1 and CDR2: SGHNT, YENEEA. Study conclusions and caveats: Candidate HPV-specific clones and E7-related TCR motifs grew in tumor during treatment. In HPV16-positive patients, HPV-responsive T-cell expansion tracked better recurrence-free survival. Functional assays defining HPV-specific T cells used only a couple of HPV16-positive patients.

The rearrangement links TRBV11-3 to TRBJ2-3; the D is unclear. This sample was taken from a patient who underwent chemoradiotherapy. The receptor was derived from a human donor with HPV-associated anogenital cancer. The CDR3 spells CASSLVAPTDTQYF. DNA for the CDR3: TGTGCCAGCAGCTTAGTGGCCCCCACAGATACGCAGTATTTT.